Below are 30 T cell receptor beta chains sequenced from a single sample in a study of a mutant IDH1 vaccine in newly diagnosed glioma (dated by TCRdb to the early 2020s). Their antigen targets remain unknown. Receptor libraries were prepared by the immunoSEQ multiplex PCR assay. TCRdb took this table from immuneACCESS and kept in-frame rearrangements with V and J called. Such tables lack part of the clones; where checked against another copy, unresolved V genes explain under half of the gap, and the rest is unexplained. Across this sample there are almost 85,000 clones, with around 85% seen only once. The ten biggest clones cover 2% to 2.5% of the sample. This specimen's time point label, interpreted: week 23, last vaccination. Each vaccine dose, consisting of 300 ug of a 20-mer mutant IDH1 peptide in Montanide, was administered subcutaneously with topical imiquimod. Sequencing was performed on PBMCs, taken from a glioma patient whose treatment included an IDH1 peptide vaccine. The receptor set was obtained from a man younger than 45 with glioma. Some clones in this sample may be carry-over from other donors' samples.

This clone is a singleton in its sample. The genes are TRBV27 and TRBJ2-3; D uncertain. The CDR3 runs to 15 residues. Trimming cost V 2 bases and J 5 bases, with 14 bases left between them. Germline V gives CDR1 MNHEY, CDR2 SMNVEV (reference sequence). The DNA for the CDR3 is TGTGCCAGCAGTTTAAGATCTGGGCGTGGAGATACGCAGTATTTT. Translating gives CASSLRSGRGDTQYF.

The gene calls are TRBV19 and TRBJ2-1, with TRBD1 matching 8 bases. V lost 6 bases and J lost 7; bases outside the gene matches: 5. CDR3 length: 13 amino acids. Germline assignment: CDR1 LNHDA and CDR2 SQIVND (reference sequence). The CDR3 sequence: CASSTWTGNEQFF. CDR3 nucleotide sequence: TGTGCCAGTAGCACTTGGACAGGGAATGAGCAGTTCTTC.

The J gene is TRBJ2-2, the V gene TRBV13; possibly TRBD1 for D (6 bases). This CDR3 has 13 residues. Germline CDR1 is PRHDT and CDR2 is FYEKMQ (reference sequence). V shed 6 bases and J shed 4 bases, with 9 bases lying between them. The CDR3 reads CASRPDSTGELFF. The CDR3 DNA is TGTGCCAGCAGACCGGACAGCACCGGGGAGCTGTTTTTT.

The chain links TRBV2 to TRBJ1-3; no reliable D call. V dropped 5 bases and J dropped 0 bases, with 5 bases sitting between them. CDR1 and CDR2 from the germline V gene are SNHLY and FYNNEI. This CDR3 has 13 amino acids. The CDR3 spells CASSQYSGNTIYF. The CDR3 coding sequence is TGTGCCAGCAGTCAATACTCTGGAAACACCATATATTTT.

This chain links TRBV27 with TRBJ2-1, with D maybe TRBD2 (5 bases). The CDR3 sequence is 19 residues long. The germline gives CDR1 MNHEY, CDR2 SMNVEV (reference sequence). Trimming pared 2 bases from V and 1 base from J, leaving 21 bases between. The CDR3 nucleotides read TGTGCCAGCAGTTTACCAGAGTCCCCTTTAGCGCCGTCCTACAATGAGCAGTTCTTC. Its translation: CASSLPESPLAPSYNEQFF.

The gene calls are TRBV15 and TRBJ1-1, with D tentatively TRBD1 (5 bases). CDR3 length: 14 amino acids. V dropped 5 bases and J dropped 4 bases, with 14 bases sitting between them. From germline, CDR1 is LNHNV and CDR2 YYDKDF (reference sequence). CDR3 sequence reads: CATSSRGGGTEAFF. DNA of the CDR3: TGTGCCACCAGCTCAAGGGGCGGGGGCACTGAAGCTTTCTTT.

This clone was observed once. Other DNA variants within this sample encode the same CDR3. The chain recombines TRBV10-3 with TRBJ1-2; D ambiguous. Germline CDR1 ENHRY, CDR2 SYGVKD. Deletions cut 3 bases from V and 5 bases from J, with 10 bases between. The CDR3 has 13 amino acids. DNA for the CDR3: TGTGCCATCAGTGAAGAGGGAGGGTATGGCTACACCTTC. It encodes CAISEEGGYGYTF.

This clone has a handful of counts. This chain connects TRBV18 to TRBJ1-1, with 8 bases aligning to TRBD1. The CDR3 totals 15 residues. V trimming: 3 bases; J trimming: 0 bases; junction bases outside the gene matches: 3. The germline V gene has CDR1 KGHSH and CDR2 LQKENI. The CDR3 nucleotides are TGTGCCAGCTCACCGGGACAGGTCATGAACACTGAAGCTTTCTTT. Residues: CASSPGQVMNTEAFF.

V gene TRBV5-6 combines with J gene TRBJ1-3, with 7 bases aligning to TRBD1. Per the germline V gene, CDR1 is SGHDT and CDR2 is YYEEEE. The CDR3 loop spans 14 amino acids. V shed 4 bases, J shed 2 bases, and the junction held 3 bases outside the gene matches. CDR3 in amino acids: CASSPQGPGNTIYF. The CDR3 DNA follows: TGTGCCAGCAGCCCACAGGGGCCTGGAAACACCATATATTTT.

V gene TRBV5-1 combines with J gene TRBJ2-3; 9 bases are a match to TRBD2. The J segment lost 7 bases and the V segment lost 0 bases, leaving 6 bases of the junction unmatched. The length of the CDR3 is 15 residues. The germline V gene has CDR1 SGHRS and CDR2 YFSETQ. Here the CDR3 reads CASSLGSGSTNTQYF. The CDR3 coding sequence is TGCGCCAGCAGCTTGGGTAGCGGGAGTACAAATACGCAGTATTTT.

The chain is built from TRBV6-6 and TRBJ2-5, with 9 bases matching TRBD1. With 6 bases clipped from V and 1 base from J, the junction kept 9 bases outside the gene matches. The CDR3 covers 16 residues. Germline V gene data show CDR1 as MNHNY and CDR2 as SVGAGI (reference sequence). The DNA for the CDR3 is TGTGCCAGCAGCCGCGCCGGACAGGGGACCCAAGAGACCCAGTACTTC. This sequence encodes CASSRAGQGTQETQYF.

The chain links TRBV2 to TRBJ2-3, with unresolved D. Looked up from germline, CDR1 is SNHLY and CDR2 is FYNNEI. The CDR3 sequence is 14 residues long. V shed 5 bases and J shed 2 bases, with 11 bases lying between them. CDR3 nucleotide sequence: TGTGCCAGCAGTTGGACCGTCACCACAGATACGCAGTATTTT. This encodes CASSWTVTTDTQYF.

The rearrangement uses TRBV6-6 and TRBJ1-5, with D hard to call. With 2 bases removed from V and 0 bases from J, the gap between germline ends came to 5 bases. The CDR3 contains 14 residues. Germline lookup yields CDR1 MNHNY and CDR2 SVGAGI (reference sequence). The CDR3 DNA follows: TGTGCCAGCAGTTACAGCCATAGCAATCAGCCCCAGCATTTT. Residues: CASSYSHSNQPQHF.

The V and J genes are TRBV5-1 and TRBJ2-1, with 8 bases matching TRBD2. The V gene end was trimmed by 5 bases and the J gene end by 2 bases; junction bases not matched to a gene: 6. The CDR3 covers 15 residues. The germline CDR1 and CDR2 sequences are SGHRS and YFSETQ. CDR3 in amino acids: CASRPTSEPYNEQFF. For the CDR3, the DNA is TGCGCCAGCAGGCCGACTAGCGAACCCTACAATGAGCAGTTCTTC.

This chain uses TRBV7-6 with TRBJ1-3; no reliable D call. Germline-derived CDR1 and CDR2 are SGHVS and FNYEAQ. The V and J ends lost 6 bases and 0 bases respectively, with 12 bases between them. The CDR3 is 15 amino acids. In nucleotides, the CDR3 is TGTGCCAGCAGGAAAACGGGAGCCTCTGGAAACACCATATATTTT. It is translated as CASRKTGASGNTIYF.

This chain links TRBV5-4 with TRBJ2-7; D perhaps matches TRBD1 (6 bases). V was trimmed by 6 bases and J by 0 bases, leaving 16 bases between them. The CDR3 runs 15 residues. CDR1 and CDR2 (germline): SGHNT, YYREEE (reference sequence). This CDR3 reads CASKNQADSSYEQYF. The CDR3 DNA is TGTGCCAGCAAGAATCAGGCGGACAGCTCCTACGAGCAGTACTTC. The whole variable domain, filled in from reference TRBV5-4 and TRBJ2-7, reads ETGVTQSPTHLIKTRGQQVTLRCSSQSGHNTVSWYQQALGQGPQFIFQYYREEENGRGNFPPRFSGLQFPNYSSELNVNALELDDSALYLCASKNQADSSYEQYFGPGTRLTVT.

V gene TRBV19 combines with J gene TRBJ2-3; possibly TRBD1 for D (6 bases). This CDR3 comprises 16 residues. Trimming cost V 4 bases and J 4 bases, with 18 bases left between them. CDR1 LNHDA and CDR2 SQIVND come from the germline V gene (reference sequence). In DNA, the CDR3 is TGTGCCAGTAGTAGTGCCGGGATCAGGGGCCCAGATACGCAGTATTTT. Residues: CASSSAGIRGPDTQYF.

This clone was seen only once. The V call is TRBV7-9, the J call TRBJ1-1; D is uncertain. The CDR3 covers 13 residues. CDR1 and CDR2 from the germline V gene are SEHNR and FQNEAQ (reference sequence). With 3 bases removed from V and 12 bases from J, the gap between germline ends came to 17 bases. The CDR3 DNA follows: TGTGCCAGCAGCTTGGGAACAAACTCAATCCCTTTCTTT. Amino acid sequence: CASSLGTNSIPFF.

The chain recombines TRBV27 with TRBJ1-4, with D possibly matching TRBD1 (5 bases). Per germline, CDR1 MNHEY and CDR2 SMNVEV (reference sequence). The V and J ends lost 6 bases and 7 bases respectively, with 18 bases between them. The CDR3 runs to 15 residues. The CDR3 loop reads CASSPRRRRGEKLFF. CDR3 bases: TGTGCCAGCAGCCCACGACGGAGGAGGGGTGAAAAACTGTTTTTT.

The chain combines TRBV7-2 with TRBJ2-7; 12 bases align to TRBD2. The trim removed 7 bases at V and 6 bases at J, leaving 16 bases unmatched. The CDR3 has 17 residues. CDR1 and CDR2 (germline): SGHTA, FQGNSA. The CDR3 region has the DNA TGTGCCAGCACCTTCACTAGCGGGAGGACGGGGGGTGGCGAGCAGTACTTC. Translating it yields CASTFTSGRTGGGEQYF.

The V and J genes are TRBV13 and TRBJ1-3; D gene uncertain. This CDR3 region has 15 residues. The V end was cut by 0 bases, the J end by 0 bases, with 6 bases between. Germline V gene data show CDR1 as PRHDT and CDR2 as FYEKMQ (reference sequence). The CDR3 is CASSLGQRSGNTIYF. The CDR3 nucleotides read TGTGCCAGCAGCTTAGGTCAGCGCTCTGGAAACACCATATATTTT.

This chain uses TRBV28 with TRBJ2-5; D uncertain. The J call may be in error: the DNA end matches TRBJ2-7 better. This CDR3 region has 12 residues. Germline V gives CDR1 MDHEN, CDR2 SYDVKM. The CDR3 nucleotides are TGTGCCAGTGTAGACGATACCTACGAGCAGTACTTC. Translating it yields CASVDDTYEQYF.

The V and J genes are TRBV7-9 and TRBJ1-2, with 8 bases identical to TRBD1. This CDR3 region has 13 residues. Losses at the gene ends were 5 bases for V and 4 bases for J; bases not matched to a gene: 3. CDR1 SEHNR and CDR2 FQNEAQ come from the germline V gene (reference sequence). CDR3 coding DNA: TGTGCCAGCAGCCAAGACAGGGGCTATGGCTACACCTTC. This gives the protein CASSQDRGYGYTF.

This clone has just one count. The genes are TRBV27 and TRBJ2-1; unclear D gene. The germline V and J ends were trimmed by 5 bases and 3 bases, with 14 bases remaining between them. CDR3 length equals 15 residues. Germline-derived CDR1 and CDR2 are MNHEY and SMNVEV (reference sequence). CDR3 sequence reads: CASSAGPHVYNEQFF. The CDR3 region has the DNA TGTGCCAGCAGTGCCGGGCCGCATGTCTACAATGAGCAGTTCTTC.

V usage is TRBV5-1 and J usage is TRBJ2-1; TRBD2 aligns across 11 bases. V shed 2 bases and J 2 bases; nucleotides not matched to a gene: 3. The CDR3 extends over 16 amino acids. CDR1 and CDR2 (germline): SGHRS, YFSETQ. The CDR3 loop reads CASSFSGGATYNEQFF. In DNA, the CDR3 is TGCGCCAGCAGCTTTAGCGGGGGGGCCACCTACAATGAGCAGTTCTTC.

The chain employs TRBV2 and TRBJ1-2, with D hard to call. There are 15 residues in the CDR3. The V and J ends lost 5 bases and 4 bases respectively, with 17 bases between them. In germline, CDR1 is SNHLY, CDR2 FYNNEI. The DNA of the CDR3 is TGTGCCAGCAGTCTTTCAATTCCTCGAAGCTATGGCTACACCTTC. It codes for CASSLSIPRSYGYTF.

The chain links TRBV5-1 to TRBJ1-2; tentative D call: TRBD1 (6 bases). CDR3 length: 15 residues. Germline CDR1 and CDR2: SGHRS and YFSETQ. The ends were cut back, 0 bases at V and 7 bases at J, with 16 bases in the middle. CDR3 in amino acids: CASSLAAGAVGGYTF. In DNA form, the CDR3 reads TGCGCCAGCAGCTTGGCAGCGGGGGCGGTCGGTGGCTACACCTTC.

V gene TRBV29-1 combines with J gene TRBJ1-2, with D unresolved. V was trimmed by 5 bases and J by 2 bases, leaving 9 bases between them. The germline V gene encodes CDR1 SQVTM and CDR2 ANQGSEA. This CDR3 is 12 amino acids long. CDR3 nucleotide sequence: TGCAGCGTTCTGCAGGTAAACTATGGCTACACCTTC. This encodes CSVLQVNYGYTF.

V usage is TRBV27 and J usage is TRBJ2-1, with 10 bases lining up with TRBD2. The germline V gene has CDR1 MNHEY and CDR2 SMNVEV (reference sequence). Losses at the gene ends were 7 bases for V and 6 bases for J; bases not matched to a gene: 18. This CDR3 region has 18 residues. CDR3 loop: CASTYLASGRGMFNEQFF. The CDR3 DNA reads as TGTGCCAGCACTTACCTTGCTAGCGGGAGAGGGATGTTCAATGAGCAGTTCTTC.

The chain links TRBV6-6 to TRBJ1-6, with D possibly matching TRBD1 (6 bases). Germline-derived CDR1 and CDR2 are MNHNY and SVGAGI (reference sequence). The CDR3 contains 12 residues. V was pared by 8 bases and J by 12 bases, with 14 bases between. CDR3 nucleotides: TGTGCCAGCGGACAGTACAAGGAACCCCTCCACTTT. It translates to CASGQYKEPLHF.